These 9 T cell receptor beta chains share one sample of origin, sequenced in a study of cytotoxic CD8 clonotypes in ibrutinib-treated CLL. Generated by immunoSEQ multiplex PCR, the TCRdb table keeps only in-frame clones and is missing some. The profile shows approximately 340,000 clones, approximately 67% of them singletons. Sequencing used PBMCs, obtained after 36 months of ibrutinib treatment. The receptors come from a human donor with chronic lymphocytic leukemia.

DNA of the CDR3: TGTGCCAGCAAGGGGGGCATGAACACTGAAGCTTTCTTT. This codes for CASKGGMNTEAFF. The chain recombines TRBV6-1 with TRBJ1-1, with D perhaps matching TRBD1 (6 bases). The germline gives CDR1 MNHNS, CDR2 SASEGT. The ends were cut back, 7 bases at V and 0 bases at J, with 9 bases in the middle. The CDR3 is 13 residues long.

The V and J genes are TRBV7-2 and TRBJ2-5; no clear D gene. From germline, CDR1 is SGHTA and CDR2 FQGNSA. This CDR3 contains 14 residues. Trimming took 1 base from V and 2 from J, leaving 8 bases between them. The CDR3 DNA reads as TGTGCCAGCAGCTTAGGGCCCCTTCAAGAGACCCAGTACTTC. It yields the protein CASSLGPLQETQYF.

V usage is TRBV13 and J usage is TRBJ2-3; 11 positions agree with TRBD2. Losses at the gene ends were 5 bases for V and 2 bases for J; bases not matched to a gene: 6. Germline CDR1 reads PRHDT; CDR2 reads FYEKMQ (reference sequence). The CDR3 contains 16 residues. The CDR3 protein is CASSRIAGGPTDTQYF. The CDR3 DNA reads TGTGCCAGCAGCCGCATAGCGGGGGGGCCCACAGATACGCAGTATTTT.

The V call is TRBV29-1, the J call TRBJ2-1; D gene unclear. CDR1 SQVTM and CDR2 ANQGSEA come from the germline V gene. The V end lost 4 bases, the J end lost 5 bases, and 18 bases lay between the germline ends. The CDR3 is 15 amino acids. The CDR3 nucleotides are TGCAGCGTTGGGCTTCGGCTATCTATCCACAATGAGCAGTTCTTC. This gives the protein CSVGLRLSIHNEQFF.

The rearrangement joins TRBV5-4 to TRBJ2-7, with a possible D match to TRBD1 (6 bases). The CDR3 sequence is 15 residues long. V lost 0 bases to trimming and J lost 0 bases, with 10 bases between them. Germline CDR1 SGHNT, CDR2 YYREEE (reference sequence). The CDR3 reads CASSLGGPSSYEQYF. The CDR3 nucleotides are TGTGCCAGCAGCTTGGGGGGGCCGAGCTCCTACGAGCAGTACTTC.

For this clone: With a much larger clone just one base away, this may be a read error. V usage is TRBV5-6 and J usage is TRBJ2-5; D is unresolved. V was trimmed by 5 bases and J by 2 bases, leaving 1 base between them. The length of the CDR3 is 10 residues. Germline CDR1 and CDR2: SGHDT and YYEEEE. Here the CDR3 reads CASSQETQYF. The CDR3 nucleotides are TGTGCCAGCAGTCAAGAGACCCAGTACTTC.

The chain links TRBV28 to TRBJ2-7; D possibly uses TRBD1 or TRBD2 (5 bases each). Germline V gene sequence: CDR1 MDHEN, CDR2 SYDVKM. The CDR3 loop spans 14 amino acids. V lost 1 base, J lost 3 bases, and 10 bases lay in between. The chain's CDR3 is CASSLSGAGYEQYF. In DNA form, the CDR3 reads TGTGCCAGCAGTTTATCCGGGGCAGGCTACGAGCAGTACTTC.

This clone was found a few times. The CDR3 region is CASSLAVQGYEQYF. The CDR3 nucleotides are TGCGCCAGCAGCTTGGCAGTCCAGGGCTACGAGCAGTACTTC. The rearrangement joins TRBV5-1 to TRBJ2-7; possibly TRBD1 for D (5 bases). Trimming removed 0 bases at V and 3 bases at J, with 10 bases between. Germline CDR1 SGHRS, CDR2 YFSETQ. The CDR3 is 14 residues long.

The rearrangement joins TRBV29-1 to TRBJ1-2; 8 bases map to TRBD1. This CDR3 has 14 residues. Germline CDR1 SQVTM, CDR2 ANQGSEA. Trimming cost V 6 bases and J 2 bases; bases outside gene matches: 8. The CDR3 region has the DNA TGCAGCGTGGACCAAAACAGGGGGAACTATGGCTACACCTTC. This sequence encodes CSVDQNRGNYGYTF.